The 11 T cell receptor beta chains listed next were all sequenced from one sample in a study. TCRdb re-called the RT-PCR reads through MiXCR, storing one row per CDR3 protein. The sample lists about 700,000 distinct CDR3 sequences; approximately 15% were seen once. The sequenced material came from memory CD4+ T cells from blood. These receptors all come from a female donor in good health, serving as a healthy control.

The chain has TRBV7-9 and TRBJ1-6; no reliable D call. Germline-derived CDR1 and CDR2 are SEHNR and FQNEAQ (reference sequence). This CDR3 spans 12 amino acids. The V end was cut by 5 bases, the J end by 10 bases, with 9 bases between. CDR3 region: CASSRPGSPLHF. The CDR3 DNA reads TGTGCCAGCAGCCGACCAGGCTCACCCCTCCACTTT.

The chain is built from TRBV24-1 and TRBJ2-7; maybe TRBD2 (5 bases). Germline V gene data show CDR1 as KGHDR and CDR2 as SFDVKD. CDR3 length: 15 amino acids. Deletions cut 4 bases from V and 2 bases from J, with 14 bases between. Here the CDR3 reads CATSDPGKGAYEQYF. CDR3 nucleotide sequence: TGTGCCACCAGTGACCCCGGGAAGGGAGCCTACGAGCAGTACTTC.

This clonotype showed up many times. The chain is built from TRBV6-5 and TRBJ2-7, with D perhaps being TRBD1 or TRBD2 (5 bases each). Per germline, CDR1 MNHEY and CDR2 SVGAGI. The length of the CDR3 is 16 residues. V lost 0 bases, J lost 0 bases, and 12 bases lay in between. The CDR3 spells CASSYSKFGGSYEQYF. CDR3 nucleotides: TGTGCCAGCAGTTACTCGAAGTTTGGGGGCTCCTACGAGCAGTACTTC.

DNA of the CDR3: TGTGCCAGCAGCCCGTTCCAAGGGCGGGGTGAAAAACTGTTTTTT. This gives the protein CASSPFQGRGEKLFF. The V and J genes are TRBV5-5 and TRBJ1-4; D call uncertain. The CDR3 runs to 15 residues. Trimming removed 4 bases at V and 7 bases at J, with 17 bases between. The germline CDR1 and CDR2 sequences are SGHKS and YYEKEE (reference sequence).

CDR3 in DNA: TGTGCCAGCAGTTTAGGTGGACAGCTTAGCAATCAGCCCCAGCATTTT. Translated, it gives CASSLGGQLSNQPQHF. The rearrangement links TRBV12-3 or TRBV12-4 to TRBJ1-5, with TRBD1 as a possible D gene (6 bases). Trimming pared 1 base from V and 0 bases from J, leaving 10 bases between. The CDR3 spans 16 residues.

This clonotype was found a few times. This chain connects TRBV4-3 to TRBJ2-2; 9 bases align to TRBD2. The germline CDR1 and CDR2 sequences are LGHNA and YSLEER. There are 17 residues in the CDR3. After removal of 2 bases from V and 4 bases from J, the junction contained 8 bases not matched to a gene. The chain's CDR3 is CASSQQRGGAGTGELFF. CDR3 nucleotides: TGCGCCAGCAGCCAACAACGCGGGGGGGCCGGCACCGGGGAGCTGTTTTTT.

V is TRBV28 and J is TRBJ1-5; possibly TRBD1 for D (6 bases). This CDR3 spans 15 amino acids. The V end lost 4 bases, the J end lost 6 bases, and 16 bases lay between the germline ends. The germline gives CDR1 MDHEN, CDR2 SYDVKM. In nucleotides, the CDR3 is TGTGCCAGCAGTTCCCCCTCGGGGGGCATTCAGCCCCAGCATTTT. Amino acids: CASSSPSGGIQPQHF.

The gene calls are TRBV28 and TRBJ2-5, with 8 nucleotides matching TRBD2. V trimming: 6 bases; J trimming: 5 bases; junction bases outside the gene matches: 8. CDR3 size: 14 residues. Germline values: CDR1 MDHEN, CDR2 SYDVKM. The CDR3 region has the DNA TGTGCCAGCAGAAAAGCGGGAGTGGAGGAGACCCAGTACTTC. Translating gives CASRKAGVEETQYF.

In this sample, this clonotype turned up a few times. This chain joins TRBV5-5 and TRBJ1-2, with D perhaps matching TRBD1 (5 bases). The germline V gene encodes CDR1 SGHKS and CDR2 YYEKEE (reference sequence). The CDR3 runs 16 residues. V lost 0 bases and J lost 1, with 13 bases in between. The CDR3 DNA follows: TGTGCCAGCAGCTTGGGTGCAGGGACCGGTAACTATGGCTACACCTTC. This translates into CASSLGAGTGNYGYTF.

In this sample, this clonotype turned up many times. This chain uses TRBV6-5 with TRBJ1-3, with D possibly matching TRBD1 (5 bases). The CDR3 sequence is 18 residues long. Germline loops: CDR1 MNHEY, CDR2 SVGAGI. Trimming shortened V by 0 bases and J by 0 bases, and 15 bases separated the two germline ends. CDR3 DNA sequence: TGTGCCAGCAGTTACTCGGCGCCGGGGCTATACTCTGGAAACACCATATATTTT. Translated: CASSYSAPGLYSGNTIYF.

A remark on this clonotype: This could be a read error, since a much larger clone is one nucleotide away. The rearrangement joins TRBV7-9 to TRBJ2-6; 9 bases match TRBD1. Germline trimming cut 3 bases from V and 5 bases from J; bases unmatched to any gene: 8. Germline V lookup: CDR1 SEHNR, CDR2 FQNEAQ (reference sequence). CDR3 length: 17 amino acids. DNA for the CDR3: TGTGCCAGCAGCTTGCGCGGGACAGGGAGGAGGGCCAACGTCCTGACTTTC. It specifies CASSLRGTGRRANVLTF.